The 3 T cell receptor beta chains below come from one sample, sequenced in a study of long-term antiretroviral therapy in people with HIV. The authors ran the immunoSEQ assay, v3.0, at survey level. Clones were read by immunoSEQ multiplex PCR, and TCRdb kept only the in-frame ones, dropping some. The table lists approximately 25,000 clones, about 84% of them singletons. The material was unsorted PBMCs, obtained 0.8 years before starting antiretroviral therapy. These receptors all come from a man between 18 and 35 years old with HIV.

The chain carries TRBV5-6 and TRBJ1-4; the D gene is possibly TRBD1 (6 bases). CDR1 is SGHDT, CDR2 YYEEEE, per germline. This CDR3 is 14 amino acids long. Trimming cost V 2 bases and J 4 bases, with 9 bases left between them. In DNA, the CDR3 is TGTGCCAGCAGCTTTGGACAGATTAATGAAAAACTGTTTTTT. This translates into CASSFGQINEKLFF.

The CDR3 loop is CASSSLSGLAGGNTGELFF. The CDR3 bases are TGTGCCAGCAGCTCACTTTCGGGACTAGCGGGGGGGAACACCGGGGAGCTGTTTTTT. The V and J genes are TRBV7-9 and TRBJ2-2; TRBD2 aligns across 15 bases. The CDR3 has 19 residues. Per germline, CDR1 SEHNR and CDR2 FQNEAQ (reference sequence). J lost 1 base, V lost 4 bases, and 7 bases had no gene match. The full variable domain, with the rest looked up from reference TRBV7-9 and TRBJ2-2, is DTGVSQNPRHKITKRGQNVTFRCDPISEHNRLYWYRQTLGQGPEFLTYFQNEAQLEKSRLLSDRFSAERPKGSFSTLEIQRTEQGDSAMYLCASSSLSGLAGGNTGELFFGEGSRLTVL.

This sequence joins TRBV18 and TRBJ2-1; either TRBD1 or TRBD2 may fit D (6 bases each). The germline gives CDR1 KGHSH, CDR2 LQKENI. The V end was cut by 4 bases, the J end by 6 bases, with 19 bases between. CDR3 length: 16 residues. CDR3 loop: CASSLRERGGGNEQFF. The CDR3 nucleotides are TGTGCCAGCTCACTACGCGAGCGTGGAGGGGGCAATGAGCAGTTCTTC.